This T cell receptor (beta chain) was sequenced for a study of T cells in Graves' hyperthyroidism and ophthalmopathy. Per the germline V gene, CDR1 is MDHEN and CDR2 is SYDVKM. This CDR3 is 13 amino acids long. Trimming took 7 bases from V and 3 from J, leaving 9 bases between them. TCR beta CDR3 regions were amplified from RNA transcripts. First-round RT-PCR with HTBI primers amplified the TCR CDR3 region. TCRdb ran MiXCR on the multiplex PCR reads and lists one entry per CDR3 protein. The sample carries 360,000 or so distinct CDR3 sequences, roughly 20% recorded once. Source material: blood. This sequence was found in a woman between 40 and 50 years old with Graves' ophthalmopathy. The chain has TRBV28 and TRBJ2-2; D unclear. This CDR3 is CASKTLDTGELFF. The CDR3 bases are TGTGCCAGCAAGACCTTGGACACCGGGGAGCTGTTTTTT. The full variable domain, in which reference TRBV28 and TRBJ2-2 provide the parts outside the CDR3, is DVKVTQSSRYLVKRTGEKVFLECVQDMDHENMFWYRQDPGLGLRLIYFSYDVKMKEKGDIPEGYSVSREKKERFSLILESASTNQTSMYLCASKTLDTGELFFGEGSRLTVL.